These T cell receptor beta chains were read from a single sample in a study of blood T cell repertoires in COVID-19. This table comes from immunoSEQ multiplex PCR, and its TCRdb copy is limited to in-frame clones, with some not included. Among roughly 200,000 clones listed, 89% were seen once. The sequenced sample consisted of peripheral blood. Receptors were obtained from a man in his forties with acute or convalescent COVID-19. CDR3s leave out the opening cysteine and the closing phenylalanine or tryptophan.

j_call v_call cdr3_aa
TRBJ2-7 TRBV19 ASRKNRGNSYEQY
TRBJ1-2 TRBV7-6 ASSPRQGELYGYT
TRBJ1-2 TRBV19 ASSILGWNYGYT
TRBJ2-4 TRBV27 ASSPRLIAKNIQY
TRBJ2-3 TRBV7-2 ASSLRPAGSSTDTQY
TRBJ1-5 TRBV4-3 ASSQELISLQGARNQPQH
TRBJ2-3 TRBV14 ASSQGAGTGSQY
TRBJ1-2 TRBV9 ASRGQGIPNYGYT
TRBJ2-6 TRBV6-6 ASSPTGAPIGANVLT
TRBJ1-2 TRBV19 ASSIARGGYT
TRBJ2-7 TRBV25-1 ASSRNTGGYEQY
TRBJ1-6 TRBV27 ASSPGQGVTLH
TRBJ1-1 TRBV6-5 ASSYSIIGSEAF
TRBJ2-1 TRBV5-1 ASSPRYNEQF
TRBJ2-5 TRBV29-1 SARGGYGETQY